These T cell receptor beta chains were read from a single sample in a study of blood T cell repertoires in COVID-19. The method was immunoSEQ multiplex PCR; TCRdb's version includes in-frame clones alone and lacks a portion of them. There are about 330,000 clones in the sample; around 85% occur only once, and approximately 7.9% lies in the top ten. The sequenced sample was peripheral blood. The origin of the receptors is a human donor in a cohort sampled during active COVID-19. Each CDR3 is given with its conserved first and last residue. A D gene is named only where the DNA matches it firmly. Rows give clone size only sometimes, using once, few, many, or a class for an expanded clone.

V: TRBV24-1
J: TRBJ2-7
D: NA
size: NA
CDR3: CATSDQQGWEQYF
DNA: TGTGCCACCAGTGATCAACAGGGCTGGGAGCAGTACTTC

V: TRBV19
J: TRBJ1-6
D: TRBD1
size: NA
CDR3: CASSMDRGDNSPLHF
DNA: TGTGCCAGTAGTATGGACAGGGGAGATAATTCACCTCTCCACTTT

V: TRBV5-1
J: TRBJ2-2
D: TRBD2
size: NA
CDR3: CASSPSGERTGELFF
DNA: TGCGCCAGCAGTCCGAGCGGGGAGCGGACCGGGGAGCTGTTTTTT

V: TRBV18
J: TRBJ2-7
D: NA
size: NA
CDR3: CASSPQQENYEQYF
DNA: TGTGCCAGCTCACCACAACAGGAAAACTACGAGCAGTACTTC

V: TRBV19
J: TRBJ1-5
D: TRBD1
size: NA
CDR3: CASNRQGDSNQPQHF
DNA: TGTGCCAGTAACCGACAGGGGGATAGCAATCAGCCCCAGCATTTT

V: TRBV19
J: TRBJ1-1
D: NA
size: NA
CDR3: CASSIAGMNTEAFF
DNA: TGTGCCAGTAGTATCGCAGGGATGAACACTGAAGCTTTCTTT

V: TRBV19
J: TRBJ1-1
D: NA
size: NA
CDR3: CASNRDTMNTEAFF
DNA: TGTGCCAGTAACCGGGACACCATGAACACTGAAGCTTTCTTT

V: TRBV7-9
J: TRBJ1-4
D: NA
size: NA
CDR3: CASSLDGRGEKLFF
DNA: TGTGCCAGCAGCTTAGATGGACGAGGGGAAAAACTGTTTTTT

V: TRBV29-1
J: TRBJ1-2
D: NA
size: NA
CDR3: CSVEVVAGGYGYTF
DNA: TGCAGCGTTGAAGTGGTGGCAGGTGGCTATGGCTACACCTTC

V: TRBV2
J: TRBJ2-3
D: TRBD1
size: NA
CDR3: CASYRDRVTDTQYF
DNA: TGTGCCAGCTACCGGGACAGGGTAACCGATACGCAGTATTTT

V: TRBV5-1
J: TRBJ1-3
D: TRBD1
size: NA
CDR3: CASSLAPGGNGNTIYF
DNA: TGCGCCAGCAGCTTGGCCCCAGGGGGAAATGGAAACACCATATATTTT

V: TRBV2
J: TRBJ2-6
D: NA
size: once
CDR3: CARNRAGANVLTF
DNA: TGTGCCAGGAACAGGGCTGGGGCCAACGTCCTGACTTTC

V: TRBV6-2/TRBV6-3
J: TRBJ2-2
D: TRBD1
size: once
CDR3: CASSADRVRTGELFF
DNA: TGTGCCAGCAGTGCGGACAGGGTGAGGACCGGGGAGCTGTTTTTT

V: TRBV3-1/TRBV3-2
J: TRBJ2-7
D: NA
size: NA
CDR3: CASSQGSEQYF
DNA: TGTGCCAGCAGCCAGGGGAGCGAGCAGTACTTC

V: TRBV7-8
J: TRBJ2-2
D: NA
size: NA
CDR3: CASSNDRTGELFF
DNA: TGTGCCAGCAGCAACGACAGGACCGGGGAGCTGTTTTTT

V: TRBV2
J: TRBJ2-7
D: NA
size: NA
CDR3: CASRGPPYEQYF
DNA: TGTGCCAGCCGGGGTCCTCCTTACGAGCAGTACTTC

V: TRBV10-3
J: TRBJ1-5
D: NA
size: once
CDR3: CAIGAALNQPQHF
DNA: TGTGCCATCGGGGCGGCCCTGAATCAGCCCCAGCATTTT

V: TRBV21-1
J: TRBJ1-2
D: NA
size: NA
CDR3: CASRESRSSGYTF
DNA: TGTGCCAGCAGGGAAAGCAGGTCCAGTGGCTACACCTTC

V: TRBV30
J: TRBJ1-2
D: TRBD1
size: NA
CDR3: CAWSATGGLDYGYTF
DNA: TGTGCCTGGAGTGCCACAGGGGGGTTGGACTATGGCTACACCTTC

V: TRBV20-1
J: TRBJ1-6
D: TRBD1
size: NA
CDR3: CSASDRTGNSPLHF
DNA: TGCAGTGCTAGTGATCGGACAGGGAATTCACCCCTCCACTTT

V: TRBV21-1
J: TRBJ2-5
D: NA
size: NA
CDR3: CASSKIGEETQYF
DNA: TGTGCCAGCAGCAAAATAGGGGAAGAGACCCAGTACTTC

V: TRBV5-1
J: TRBJ2-1
D: TRBD2
size: NA
CDR3: CASSLGTSYNEQFF
DNA: TGCGCCAGCAGCTTGGGGACTAGCTACAATGAGCAGTTCTTC

V: TRBV6-5
J: TRBJ1-5
D: TRBD1
size: NA
CDR3: CASILQGANNQPQHF
DNA: TGTGCCAGCATATTACAGGGGGCTAACAATCAGCCCCAGCATTTT

V: TRBV30
J: TRBJ2-1
D: NA
size: NA
CDR3: CAWISGLTYNEQFF
DNA: TGTGCCTGGATAAGCGGCCTCACCTACAATGAGCAGTTCTTC

V: TRBV19
J: TRBJ2-7
D: NA
size: NA
CDR3: CASSTGRRKGAYEQYF
DNA: TGTGCCAGTAGTACCGGTAGAAGAAAGGGGGCCTACGAGCAGTACTTC

V: TRBV14
J: TRBJ1-4
D: TRBD1
size: NA
CDR3: CASSLTGGDEKLFF
DNA: TGTGCCAGCAGCCTGACAGGGGGAGATGAAAAACTGTTTTTT

V: TRBV24-1
J: TRBJ2-1
D: TRBD2
size: NA
CDR3: CATSGPLAGDPNEQFF
DNA: TGTGCCACCAGTGGCCCACTAGCGGGGGATCCCAATGAGCAGTTCTTC

V: TRBV2
J: TRBJ2-7
D: NA
size: NA
CDR3: CASEEGLVAEQYF
DNA: TGTGCCAGCGAGGAGGGGCTGGTCGCCGAGCAGTACTTC

V: TRBV6-1
J: TRBJ1-5
D: TRBD1
size: NA
CDR3: CASSDTGGASTRDQPQHF
DNA: TGTGCCAGCAGTGACACAGGGGGCGCCTCGACCCGGGATCAGCCCCAGCATTTT

V: TRBV18
J: TRBJ2-7
D: NA
size: NA
CDR3: CASSPKDSREQYF
DNA: TGTGCCAGCTCCCCAAAGGACAGTCGCGAGCAGTACTTC

V: TRBV2
J: TRBJ2-7
D: TRBD1
size: NA
CDR3: CASSDGTGKTYEQYF
DNA: TGTGCCAGCAGTGACGGGACAGGCAAAACCTACGAGCAGTACTTC

V: TRBV6-5
J: TRBJ2-2
D: NA
size: NA
CDR3: CASSYSIGQLTGELFF
DNA: TGTGCCAGCAGTTACTCGATTGGACAATTGACCGGGGAGCTGTTTTTT

V: TRBV7-3
J: TRBJ1-2
D: TRBD1
size: NA
CDR3: CASSPGTGPKTRDYGYTF
DNA: TGTGCCAGCAGCCCAGGGACAGGGCCAAAGACCCGCGACTATGGCTACACCTTC

V: TRBV7-2
J: TRBJ2-2
D: NA
size: NA
CDR3: CASSLSPTGRSGELFF
DNA: TGTGCCAGCAGCTTAAGCCCGACAGGGAGGTCCGGGGAGCTGTTTTTT

V: TRBV5-1
J: TRBJ1-1
D: NA
size: NA
CDR3: CASSSTRGTNTEAFF
DNA: TGCGCCAGCAGTTCGACCAGGGGAACGAACACTGAAGCTTTCTTT

V: TRBV12-3/TRBV12-4
J: TRBJ1-5
D: NA
size: few
CDR3: CASSLNEGQPQHF
DNA: TGTGCCAGCAGTTTGAATGAGGGTCAGCCCCAGCATTTT

V: TRBV24-1
J: TRBJ1-2
D: NA
size: few
CDR3: CATRDSDYGYTF
DNA: TGTGCCACCAGGGACAGTGACTATGGCTACACCTTC

V: TRBV9
J: TRBJ2-7
D: NA
size: NA
CDR3: CASSLRTEGSYEQYF
DNA: TGTGCCAGCAGCCTACGGACGGAGGGGAGCTACGAGCAGTACTTC

V: TRBV6-5
J: TRBJ1-6
D: NA
size: NA
CDR3: CASSYRGGDSPLHF
DNA: TGTGCCAGCAGTTACCGTGGAGGGGATTCACCCCTCCACTTT

V: TRBV6-5
J: TRBJ1-2
D: NA
size: NA
CDR3: CASNPAGARYGYTF
DNA: TGTGCCAGCAACCCAGCAGGGGCTCGGTATGGCTACACCTTC

V: TRBV10-3
J: TRBJ2-3
D: NA
size: few
CDR3: CASGPVVGSTDTQYF
DNA: TGTGCCTCAGGGCCCGTTGTTGGGAGCACAGATACGCAGTATTTT

V: TRBV3-1/TRBV3-2
J: TRBJ1-4
D: NA
size: NA
CDR3: CASSLGRQALNEKLFF
DNA: TGTGCCAGCAGCCTGGGACGACAGGCTCTTAATGAAAAACTGTTTTTT